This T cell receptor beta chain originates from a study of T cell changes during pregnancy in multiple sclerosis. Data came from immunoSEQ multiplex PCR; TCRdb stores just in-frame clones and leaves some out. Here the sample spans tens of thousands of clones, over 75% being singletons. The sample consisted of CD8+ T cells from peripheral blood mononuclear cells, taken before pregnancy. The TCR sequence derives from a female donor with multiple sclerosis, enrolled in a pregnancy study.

The CDR3 loop is CASSLPEVAGDVADTQYF. The CDR3 DNA follows: TGTGCCAGCAGCTTGCCCGAGGTAGCGGGGGACGTGGCAGATACGCAGTATTTT. The rearrangement joins TRBV5-6 to TRBJ2-3; the match to TRBD2 covers 9 bases. In germline, CDR1 is SGHDT, CDR2 YYEEEE. The CDR3 is 18 amino acids. Trimming at V came to 1 base and at J to 4 bases, leaving 13 bases not matched to a gene.